The 27 T cell receptor beta chains below were found in one sample sequenced in a study of tumor-infiltrating lymphocytes in primary liver carcinoma. It was from roughly 20-30 mg of unsorted bulk tissue that RNA and DNA were co-extracted. Production of TCR beta cDNA used 500 ng total RNA together with a constant-region primer. Modified slightly, ARM-PCR produced TCR beta libraries over three nested multiplex PCR rounds. The opening two PCR rounds, ten to eleven cycles each, paired TRBV1-TRBV30 forward primers with a C-beta reverse primer. From the multiplex PCR reads, TCRdb called clonotypes with MiXCR, one entry per CDR3 protein. The table lists approximately 80,000 distinct CDR3 sequences, 69% of them singletons. Specimen: tumor-adjacent normal liver tissue. Receptors originate from a man aged 40-49 years with primary liver carcinoma and hepatitis B virus infection.

The chain links TRBV14 to TRBJ2-1; 13 bases are shared with TRBD2. The CDR3 length is 16 residues. Germline V gene lookup returns CDR1 SGHDN and CDR2 FVKESK. With V trimmed by 1 base and J by 9 bases, 6 bases remained unmatched. The chain's CDR3 is CASSQVGLAGDGEQFF. The CDR3 DNA reads as TGTGCCAGCAGCCAAGTTGGACTAGCGGGAGATGGTGAGCAGTTCTTC.

Regarding this clonotype: The CDR3 does not close with the conserved phenylalanine or tryptophan, likely indicating a read error. It is unclear where the CDR3 begins or ends on the DNA, so no DNA is shown, and the CDR3 is as TCRdb lists it. The chain carries TRBV11-2 and TRBJ2-7. The CDR3 comprises 13 residues, both ends counted. Germline CDR1 is SGHAT and CDR2 is FQNNGV. The CDR3 loop reads CANSFDSTNEQYL.

With respect to this clonotype: This could be a read error, since a much larger clone is one nucleotide away. The CDR3 DNA reads as TGTGTCACCAGTCACACGGGATTACAAGAGACCCAGTACTTC. Residues: CVTSHTGLQETQYF. This rearrangement joins TRBV24-1 to TRBJ2-5, with D perhaps TRBD2 (5 bases). The CDR3 contains 14 residues. Germline assignment: CDR1 KGHDR and CDR2 SFDVKD.

In the case of this clonotype: This may be a read error, as it is one base from a much larger clone. The chain joins TRBV11-2 to TRBJ2-3; possibly TRBD1 for D (6 bases). This CDR3 has 16 residues. The germline V and J ends were trimmed by 8 bases and 2 bases, with 20 bases remaining between them. CDR1 and CDR2 from the germline V gene are SGHAT and FQNNGV. The CDR3 DNA reads as TGTGCCAGCGGCAGAAGAAGTACAGGGAACACAGATACGCAGTATTTT. It encodes CASGRRSTGNTDTQYF. The variable domain in full, completed from reference TRBV11-2 and TRBJ2-3, reads EAGVAQSPRYKIIEKRQSVAFWCNPISGHATLYWYQQILGQGPKLLIQFQNNGVVDDSQLPKDRFSAERLKGVDSTLKIQPAKLEDSAVYLCASGRRSTGNTDTQYFGPGTRLTVL.

This clonotype was seen repeatedly, ten times or more. The chain joins TRBV6-5 to TRBJ2-3; 9 bases are shared with TRBD2. Germline CDR1 reads MNHEY; CDR2 reads SVGAGI. CDR3 length equals 17 residues. V was clipped by 4 bases and J by 3 bases; unmatched bases: 11. The DNA of the CDR3 is TGTGCCAGCAGTTCACTCCCCCTAAGCGGGGGGACAGATACGCAGTATTTT. Amino acids: CASSSLPLSGGTDTQYF.

V gene TRBV12-3 or TRBV12-4 combines with J gene TRBJ1-2; D gene ambiguous. Trimming left V 6 bases short and J 8 bases short, with 16 bases between. This CDR3 is 13 amino acids long. The CDR3 sequence: CASRDWTGGGYTF. In DNA form, the CDR3 reads TGTGCCAGCAGGGACTGGACGGGAGGAGGCTACACCTTC.

As to this clonotype: A junction boundary mismatches the germline segment, possibly from a read error. The chain carries TRBV5-6 and TRBJ2-1, with D perhaps matching TRBD2 (6 bases). Germline V lookup: CDR1 SGHDT, CDR2 YYEEEE. The CDR3 totals 16 residues. CDR3 region: CASSRKGLSSYNEQFF. The DNA of the CDR3 is TGTGCCAGCAGCCGGAAGGGACTCAGCTCCTATAATGAGCAGTTCTTC.

A word on this clonotype: A much bigger clone sits one base away, suggesting this may be a read error. Likely a read error: the CDR3 ends without its conserved phenylalanine or tryptophan. The chain links TRBV7-9 to TRBJ1-2, with a tentative D call TRBD1 (5 bases). Germline V gives CDR1 SEHNR, CDR2 FQNEAQ (reference sequence). The V end lost 5 bases, the J end lost 8 bases, and 18 bases lay between the germline ends. There are 14 residues in the CDR3. CDR3 in DNA: TGTGCCAGCAGCACATCTGGGGGAGAGCTGGGCTACACCATC. Translated, it gives CASSTSGGELGYTI.

Regarding this clonotype: Since the CDR3 does not end with the conserved phenylalanine or tryptophan, this likely comes from a read error. The DNA is left out, because the CDR3 cannot be placed on it with certainty; the CDR3 is given as TCRdb lists it. The chain couples TRBV11-2 to TRBJ2-1; the listed D gene, TRBD2, was not tested against the DNA. The CDR3 is 15 amino acids long, termini counted. CDR1 is SGHAT and CDR2 is FQNNGV in the germline V gene. This chain's CDR3 is CASSVGTREINEKFY.

V is TRBV5-6 and J is TRBJ2-1, with D hard to call. Trimming shortened V by 0 bases and J by 8 bases, and 6 bases separated the two germline ends. The CDR3 totals 12 residues. Germline CDR1 reads SGHDT; CDR2 reads YYEEEE. CDR3 protein: CASSLGIDEQFF. The CDR3 DNA reads TGTGCCAGCAGCTTGGGTATCGATGAGCAGTTCTTC.

This clonotype was counted many times. This rearrangement joins TRBV4-1 to TRBJ2-7, with 7 positions matching TRBD1. Germline trimming cut 4 bases from V and 4 bases from J; bases unmatched to any gene: 4. The germline V gene encodes CDR1 MGHRA and CDR2 YSYEKL. The CDR3 is 13 residues long. The CDR3 protein is CASSLDRAYEQYF. CDR3 nucleotides: TGCGCCAGCAGCCTAGACAGGGCGTACGAGCAGTACTTC.

This clonotype was counted once. V is TRBV19 and J is TRBJ2-7; D is perhaps TRBD2 (6 bases). Germline V gives CDR1 LNHDA, CDR2 SQIVND (reference sequence). The CDR3 length is 14 residues. The germline V and J ends were trimmed by 3 bases and 6 bases, with 15 bases remaining between them. CDR3 in DNA: TGTGCCAGTAGTATTACCGGGGAGGCTATCGAGCAGTACTTC. This translates into CASSITGEAIEQYF.

As concerns this clonotype: A read error may explain this, as a much larger clone is one base away. The chain uses TRBV5-5 and TRBJ1-1; D is perhaps TRBD1 (6 bases). The CDR3 is made up of 14 amino acids. The germline V gene has CDR1 SGHKS and CDR2 YYEKEE (reference sequence). The CDR3: CACSPGRGWTEAFF. The CDR3 region has the DNA TGTGCCTGCAGCCCGGGCAGGGGTTGGACTGAAGCTTTCTTT.

As for this clonotype: The junction departs from the called germline gene at one end, perhaps through a read error. This chain connects TRBV11-2 to TRBJ1-2; 7 nucleotides line up with TRBD1. The CDR3 runs to 15 residues. The germline V gene encodes CDR1 SGHAT and CDR2 FQNNGV. In DNA form, the CDR3 reads TGTGCCAGTAGCTATAAAGGGGGCTCCTCCCCTGGCTACACGTTC. The encoded protein is CASSYKGGSSPGYTF. Looking up the rest from reference TRBV11-2 and TRBJ1-2 gives the full variable domain: EAGVAQSPRYKIIEKRQSVAFWCNPISGHATLYWYQQILGQGPKLLIQFQNNGVVDDSQLPKDRFSAERLKGVDSTLKIQPAKLEDSAVYLCASSYKGGSSPGYTFGSGTRLTVV.

This clonotype has more than one count but fewer than ten. This chain joins TRBV29-1 and TRBJ2-3; TRBD2 is a possible D gene (6 bases). CDR1 is SQVTM and CDR2 is ANQGSEA in the germline V gene. Trimming left V 7 bases short and J 5 bases short, with 13 bases between. The CDR3 sequence is 12 residues long. The CDR3 sequence is CSATTAGDTQYF. As DNA, the CDR3 is TGCAGCGCGACGACAGCGGGAGATACGCAGTATTTT.

The gene calls are TRBV29-1 and TRBJ1-1, with TRBD1 identical over 7 bases. Germline CDR1 and CDR2: SQVTM and ANQGSEA. The CDR3 is made up of 15 amino acids. J gave up 5 bases and V 7 bases, and 16 bases lay outside the gene matches. For the CDR3, the DNA is TGCAGCGGGGGACAGCAAGGCTATCAGAATACTGAAGCTTTCTTT. Residues: CSGGQQGYQNTEAFF.

About this clonotype itself: The junction departs from germline at one end; a sequencing error may be responsible. This chain joins TRBV11-2 and TRBJ1-2; 9 nucleotides align to TRBD1. The CDR3 runs to 14 residues. The V gene's germline CDR1 is SGHAT and CDR2 FQNNGV. CDR3 sequence reads: CASSLGTGRLRYSF. The CDR3 DNA sequence: TGTGCCAGCAGCTTGGGGACAGGGCGATTACGCTACTCCTTC.

A remark on this clonotype: Likely a read error: the CDR3 ends without its conserved phenylalanine or tryptophan. The DNA is left out, because the CDR3 cannot be placed on it with certainty; the CDR3 is given as TCRdb lists it. This chain joins TRBV12-3 or TRBV12-4 and TRBJ2-7; the table calls TRBD2, which could not be checked here. With termini counted, the CDR3 has 15 amino acids. The CDR3 reads CTSSSGTSAGYEHYL.

As for this clonotype: One end of the junction does not line up with germline, which may come from a read error. The CDR3 DNA reads TGTGCCAACAGCACCGGGACTAGAGAGATTAATGAGCGGTTCTTC. Translation gives CANSTGTREINERFF. This rearrangement joins TRBV11-3 to TRBJ2-1; TRBD2 agrees at 8 bases. CDR1 and CDR2 (germline): SGHNT, YENEEA. CDR3 length: 15 amino acids.

The V and J genes are TRBV12-3 or TRBV12-4 and TRBJ2-7; 8 nucleotides match TRBD2. After removal of 5 bases from V and 6 bases from J, the junction contained 9 bases not matched to a gene. The CDR3 totals 14 residues. CDR3 nucleotides: TGTGCCAGCAGTCCAGCGGGAGTAAGGAGCGAGCAGTACTTC. As protein: CASSPAGVRSEQYF.

A single count supports this clonotype. The V gene is TRBV24-1, the J gene TRBJ1-1; D may be TRBD1 (5 bases). Germline CDR1 reads KGHDR; CDR2 reads SFDVKD. This CDR3 has 12 residues. The V end lost 9 bases, the J end lost 6 bases, and 13 bases lay between the germline ends. The CDR3 loop is CATGGSDAEAFF. In DNA form, the CDR3 reads TGTGCCACCGGGGGTTCTGACGCTGAAGCTTTCTTT.

As regards this clonotype: Mismatch with germline at one junction end may stem from a read error. This chain links TRBV5-4 with TRBJ1-6, with D possibly TRBD1 on 6 matching bases. Germline V gene data show CDR1 as SGHNT and CDR2 as YYREEE (reference sequence). The CDR3 runs to 14 residues. The CDR3 reads CASSLSGGYSLLHF. CDR3 nucleotides: TGTGCCAGCAGCTTATCCGGGGGCTATTCACTCCTCCACTTC.

Notes on this clonotype: A much larger clone is a single base away; this may be a read error. This chain uses TRBV7-9 with TRBJ2-5, with 7 positions matching TRBD1. Looked up from germline, CDR1 is SEHNR and CDR2 is FQNEAQ (reference sequence). The CDR3 covers 16 residues. The CDR3 nucleotides are TGTGCCAGCAGCACTGGATTACCGGGACAGCAAGAGACCCATTACTTC. Amino acid sequence: CASSTGLPGQQETHYF.

This clonotype was observed a handful of times. This may arise from a read error, as a much more abundant clone is one base away. V and J are TRBV30 and TRBJ2-6; D may match TRBD1 or TRBD2 (5 bases each). Per germline, CDR1 GTSNPN and CDR2 SVGIG (reference sequence). The CDR3 is 13 residues long. The DNA for the CDR3 is TGTGCCTGCAGGGAGTCTGGGGTCAACGTCCTGACTTTC. Translating it yields CACRESGVNVLTF.

As regards this clonotype: Germline is not matched at one junction end, which may reflect a read error. The rearrangement uses TRBV6-1 and TRBJ1-5; no definite D call. The CDR3 extends over 15 amino acids. CDR1 and CDR2 (germline): MNHNS, SASEGT. The DNA for the CDR3 is TGTGCCAGCAGGATGGGAGTCCATAGCAATCAGCACCAGCATTTT. Its protein product is CASRMGVHSNQHQHF.

This clonotype turned up a few times. V and J are TRBV9 and TRBJ2-2; unclear D gene. The CDR3 length is 13 residues. Trimming cost V 0 bases and J 5 bases, with 5 bases left between them. Germline loops: CDR1 SGDLS, CDR2 YYNGEE. The CDR3 nucleotides are TGTGCCAGCAGCGTAGCTAGAACCGGGGAGCTGTTTTTT. Protein product: CASSVARTGELFF.

This clonotype was seen a single time. The final CDR3 position lacks the conserved phenylalanine or tryptophan, pointing to a likely read error. The chain carries TRBV5-1 and TRBJ2-7; 7 bases map to TRBD1. CDR1 is SGHRS and CDR2 is YFSETQ in the germline V gene. The junction had 9 bases not matched to a gene; V was cut back by 3 bases and J by 6 bases. This CDR3 region has 14 residues. The CDR3 DNA reads TGCGCCAGCAGCTACTCCCGGGACAGTCTCGAGCAGTACTTA. Its protein product is CASSYSRDSLEQYL.